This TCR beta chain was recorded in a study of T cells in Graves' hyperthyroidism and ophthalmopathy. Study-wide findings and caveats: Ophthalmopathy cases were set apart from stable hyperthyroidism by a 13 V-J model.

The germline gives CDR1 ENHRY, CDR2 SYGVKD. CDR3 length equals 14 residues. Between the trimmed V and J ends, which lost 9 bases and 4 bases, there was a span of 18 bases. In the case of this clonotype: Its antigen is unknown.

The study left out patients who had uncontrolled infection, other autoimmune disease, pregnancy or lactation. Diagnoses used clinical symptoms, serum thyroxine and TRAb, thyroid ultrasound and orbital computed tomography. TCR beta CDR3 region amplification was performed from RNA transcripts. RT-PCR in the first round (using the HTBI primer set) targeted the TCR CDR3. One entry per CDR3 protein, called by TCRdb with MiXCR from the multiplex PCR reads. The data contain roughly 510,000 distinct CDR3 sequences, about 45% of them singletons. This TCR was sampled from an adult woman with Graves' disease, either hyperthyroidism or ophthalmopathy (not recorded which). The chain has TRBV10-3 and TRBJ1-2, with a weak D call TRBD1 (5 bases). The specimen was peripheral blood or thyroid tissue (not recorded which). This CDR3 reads CAISTSRAPYGYTF. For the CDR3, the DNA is TGTGCCATTTCCACCTCCAGGGCCCCCTATGGCTACACCTTC.